The sequence of this T cell receptor beta chain was determined in a study of blood T cell repertoires in COVID-19. Assay used: immunoSEQ multiplex PCR; TCRdb lists only in-frame clones, some missing. The repertoire consists of 110,000 to 150,000 clones, with approximately 90% occurring once and the leading ten covering roughly 4%. CDR1 is KGHDR, CDR2 SFDVKD, per germline. Losses at the gene ends were 3 bases for V and 5 bases for J; bases not matched to a gene: 3. The CDR3 extends over 15 amino acids. The sequence came from a man between 45 and 60 years old who had recovered from COVID-19. The sequenced sample consisted of PBMCs or T cells enriched from blood (not recorded which). The V gene is TRBV24-1, the J gene TRBJ1-2, with 12 bases fitting TRBD1. The CDR3 loop is CATSDGDRGLYGYTF. The CDR3 bases are TGTGCCACCAGTGATGGGGACAGGGGGCTGTATGGCTACACCTTC.